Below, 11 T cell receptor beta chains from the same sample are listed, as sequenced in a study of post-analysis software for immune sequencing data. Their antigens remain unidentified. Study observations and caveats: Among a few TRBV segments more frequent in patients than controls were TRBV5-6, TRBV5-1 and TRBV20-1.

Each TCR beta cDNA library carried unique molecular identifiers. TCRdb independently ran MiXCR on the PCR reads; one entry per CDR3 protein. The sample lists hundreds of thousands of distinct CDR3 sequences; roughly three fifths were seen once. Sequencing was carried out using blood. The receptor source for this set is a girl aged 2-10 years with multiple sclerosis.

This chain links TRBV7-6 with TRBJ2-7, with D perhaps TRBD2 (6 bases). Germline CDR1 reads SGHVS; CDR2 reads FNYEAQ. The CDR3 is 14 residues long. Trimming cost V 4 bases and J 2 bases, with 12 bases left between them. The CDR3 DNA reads TGTGCCAGCAGCTCCCGGGACTTCCCCTACGAGCAGTACTTC. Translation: CASSSRDFPYEQYF.

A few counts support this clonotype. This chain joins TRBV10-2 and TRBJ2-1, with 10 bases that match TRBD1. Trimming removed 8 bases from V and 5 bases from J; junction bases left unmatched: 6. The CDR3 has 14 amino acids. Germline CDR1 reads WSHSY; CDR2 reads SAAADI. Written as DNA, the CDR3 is TGCGCCAGCCAGAGGACAGGGGGAGACAATGAGCAGTTCTTC. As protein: CASQRTGGDNEQFF.

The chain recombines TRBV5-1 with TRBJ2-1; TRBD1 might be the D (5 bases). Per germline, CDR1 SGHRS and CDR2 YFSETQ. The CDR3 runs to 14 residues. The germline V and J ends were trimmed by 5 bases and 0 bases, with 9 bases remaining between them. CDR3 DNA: TGCGCCAGCAGGTCGGACAACTCCTACAATGAGCAGTTCTTC. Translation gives CASRSDNSYNEQFF.

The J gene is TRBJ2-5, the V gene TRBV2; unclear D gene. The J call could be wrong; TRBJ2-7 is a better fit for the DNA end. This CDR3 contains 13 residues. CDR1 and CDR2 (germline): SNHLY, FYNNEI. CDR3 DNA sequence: TGTGCCAGCAGTGACAACCAATACTACGAGCAGTACTTC. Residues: CASSDNQYYEQYF.

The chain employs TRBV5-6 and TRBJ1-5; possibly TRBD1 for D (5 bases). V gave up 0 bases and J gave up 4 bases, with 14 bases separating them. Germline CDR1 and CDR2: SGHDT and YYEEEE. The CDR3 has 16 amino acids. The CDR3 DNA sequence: TGTGCCAGCAGCTTGGCCGGTGGGGCGTGGAATCAGCCCCAGCATTTT. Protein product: CASSLAGGAWNQPQHF.

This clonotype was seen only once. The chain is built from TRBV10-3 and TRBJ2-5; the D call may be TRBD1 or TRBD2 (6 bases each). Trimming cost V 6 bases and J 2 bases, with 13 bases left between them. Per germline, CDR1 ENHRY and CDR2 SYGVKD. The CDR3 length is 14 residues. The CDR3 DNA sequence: TGTGCCATCAGACGCGGAGGGGGGCAAGAGACCCAGTACTTC. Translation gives CAIRRGGGQETQYF.

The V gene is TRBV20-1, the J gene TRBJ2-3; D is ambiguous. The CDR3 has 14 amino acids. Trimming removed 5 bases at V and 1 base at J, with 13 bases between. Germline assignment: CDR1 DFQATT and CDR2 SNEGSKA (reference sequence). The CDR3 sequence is CSARRPLGTDTQYF. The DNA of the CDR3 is TGCAGTGCTCGTCGGCCTTTGGGCACAGATACGCAGTATTTT.

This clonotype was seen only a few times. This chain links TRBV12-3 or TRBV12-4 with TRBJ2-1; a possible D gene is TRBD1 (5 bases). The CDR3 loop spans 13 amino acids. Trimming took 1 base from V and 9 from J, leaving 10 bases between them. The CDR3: CASSLGAGLEQFF. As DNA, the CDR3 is TGTGCCAGCAGTTTAGGGGCAGGGCTTGAGCAGTTCTTC.

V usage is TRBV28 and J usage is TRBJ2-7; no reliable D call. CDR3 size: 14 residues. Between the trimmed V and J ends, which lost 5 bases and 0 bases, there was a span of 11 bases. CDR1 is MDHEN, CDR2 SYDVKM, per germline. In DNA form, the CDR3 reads TGTGCCAGCAGTCCAGGATGGGCCTCCTACGAGCAGTACTTC. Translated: CASSPGWASYEQYF.

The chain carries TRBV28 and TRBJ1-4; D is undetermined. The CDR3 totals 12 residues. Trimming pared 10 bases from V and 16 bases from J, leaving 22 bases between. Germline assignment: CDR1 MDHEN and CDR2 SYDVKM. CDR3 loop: CATGTGPSTRFF. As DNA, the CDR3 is TGTGCCACCGGAACCGGGCCCTCAACCAGGTTTTTT.

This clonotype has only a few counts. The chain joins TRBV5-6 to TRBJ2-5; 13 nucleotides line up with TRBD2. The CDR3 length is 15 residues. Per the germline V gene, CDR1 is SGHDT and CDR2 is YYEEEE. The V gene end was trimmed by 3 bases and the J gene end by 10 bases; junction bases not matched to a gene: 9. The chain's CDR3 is CASSYGLAGDEDQYF. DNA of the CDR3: TGTGCCAGCAGCTACGGACTAGCGGGGGATGAGGACCAGTACTTC.